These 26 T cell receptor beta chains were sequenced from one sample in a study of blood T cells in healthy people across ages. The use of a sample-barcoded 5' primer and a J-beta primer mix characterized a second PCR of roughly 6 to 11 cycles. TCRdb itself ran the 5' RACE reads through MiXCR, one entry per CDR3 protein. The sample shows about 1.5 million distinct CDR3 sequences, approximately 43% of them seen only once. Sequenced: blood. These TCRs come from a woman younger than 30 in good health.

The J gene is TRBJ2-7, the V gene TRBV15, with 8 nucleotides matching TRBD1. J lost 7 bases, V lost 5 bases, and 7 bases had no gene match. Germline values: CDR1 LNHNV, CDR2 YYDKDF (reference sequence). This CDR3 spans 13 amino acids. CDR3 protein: CATSGRTGNEQYF. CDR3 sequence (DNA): TGTGCCACCAGCGGAAGGACAGGGAATGAGCAGTACTTC.

CDR3 nucleotides: TGTGCCACCAGTGAGGCGGAAAACACCGGGGAGCTGTTTTTT. This encodes CATSEAENTGELFF. The chain links TRBV24-1 to TRBJ2-2; D uncertain. The CDR3 totals 14 residues. CDR1 KGHDR and CDR2 SFDVKD come from the germline V gene. The germline V and J ends were trimmed by 4 bases and 2 bases, with 7 bases remaining between them.

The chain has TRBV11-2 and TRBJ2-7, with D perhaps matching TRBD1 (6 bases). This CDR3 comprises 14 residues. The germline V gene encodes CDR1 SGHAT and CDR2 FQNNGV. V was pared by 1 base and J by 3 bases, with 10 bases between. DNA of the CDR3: TGTGCCAGCAGCTTAGGTAACAGGGACTACGAGCAGTACTTC. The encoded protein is CASSLGNRDYEQYF.

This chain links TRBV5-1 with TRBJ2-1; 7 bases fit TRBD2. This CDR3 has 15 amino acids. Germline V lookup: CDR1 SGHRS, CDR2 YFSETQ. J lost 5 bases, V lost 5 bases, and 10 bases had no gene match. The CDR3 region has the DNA TGCGCCAGCAGGAGACTAGCTGTCCCTAACAATGAGCAGTTCTTC. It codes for CASRRLAVPNNEQFF.

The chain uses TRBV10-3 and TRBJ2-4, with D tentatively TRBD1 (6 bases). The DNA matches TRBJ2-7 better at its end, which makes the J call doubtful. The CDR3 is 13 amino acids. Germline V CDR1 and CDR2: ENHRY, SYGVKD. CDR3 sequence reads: CAISETGIHEQYF. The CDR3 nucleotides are TGTGCCATCAGTGAAACAGGGATCCACGAGCAGTACTTC.

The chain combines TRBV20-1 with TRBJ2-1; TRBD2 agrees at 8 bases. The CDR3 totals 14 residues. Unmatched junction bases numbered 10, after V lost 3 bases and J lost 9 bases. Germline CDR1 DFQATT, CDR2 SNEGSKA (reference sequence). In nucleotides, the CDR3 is TGCAGTGCTAGGAGACGGACTAGCAGGGGTGAGCAGTTCTTC. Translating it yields CSARRRTSRGEQFF.

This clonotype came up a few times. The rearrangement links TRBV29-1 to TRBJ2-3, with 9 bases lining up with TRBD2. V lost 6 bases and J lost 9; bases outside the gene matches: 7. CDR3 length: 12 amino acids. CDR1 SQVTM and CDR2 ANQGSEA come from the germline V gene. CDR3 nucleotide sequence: TGCAGCGTGCCCTGGACTAGCGAAACGCAGTATTTT. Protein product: CSVPWTSETQYF.

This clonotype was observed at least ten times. CDR3 in DNA: TGCGCCAGCAGCATCGACAGGCCCTCTTCCCACTATGGCTACACCTTC. This translates into CASSIDRPSSHYGYTF. This rearrangement joins TRBV4-1 to TRBJ1-2; maybe TRBD1 (6 bases). The CDR3 loop spans 16 amino acids. Germline V lookup: CDR1 MGHRA, CDR2 YSYEKL. V was clipped by 5 bases and J by 3 bases, with 19 bases between them.

The CDR3 nucleotides read TGTGCCAGCAGTTTTGGTTGGCAGGGGGGCAATCAGCCCCAGCATTTT. It codes for CASSFGWQGGNQPQHF. This sequence joins TRBV27 and TRBJ1-5; 7 bases align to TRBD1. J was trimmed by 2 bases and V by 3 bases; bases with no gene match: 7. Germline CDR1 is MNHEY and CDR2 is SMNVEV (reference sequence). CDR3 size: 16 residues.

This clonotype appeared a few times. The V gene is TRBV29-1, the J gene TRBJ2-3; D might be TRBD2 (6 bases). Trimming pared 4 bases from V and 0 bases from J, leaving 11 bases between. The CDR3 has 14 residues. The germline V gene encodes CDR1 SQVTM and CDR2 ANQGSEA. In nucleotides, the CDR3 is TGCAGCGTTGTGGAGGGCCCGAGCACAGATACGCAGTATTTT. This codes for CSVVEGPSTDTQYF.

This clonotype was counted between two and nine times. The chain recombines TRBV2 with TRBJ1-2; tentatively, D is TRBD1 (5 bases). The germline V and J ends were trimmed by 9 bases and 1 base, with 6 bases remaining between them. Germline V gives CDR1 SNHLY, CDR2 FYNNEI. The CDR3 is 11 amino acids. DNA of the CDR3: TGTGCCAGGGACAATAACTATGGCTACACCTTC. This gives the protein CARDNNYGYTF. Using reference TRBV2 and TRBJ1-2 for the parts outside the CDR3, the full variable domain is EPEVTQTPSHQVTQMGQEVILRCVPISNHLYFYWYRQILGQKVEFLVSFYNNEISEKSEIFDDQFSVERPDGSNFTLKIRSTKLEDSAMYFCARDNNYGYTFGSGTRLTVV.

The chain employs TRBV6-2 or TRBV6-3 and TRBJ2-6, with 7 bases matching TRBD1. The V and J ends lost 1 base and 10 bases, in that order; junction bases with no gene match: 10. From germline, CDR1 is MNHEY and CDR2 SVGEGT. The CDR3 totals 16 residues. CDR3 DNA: TGTGCCAGCAGTTACTTCCCAGGGGGTGATCAAAACGTCCTGACTTTC. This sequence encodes CASSYFPGGDQNVLTF.

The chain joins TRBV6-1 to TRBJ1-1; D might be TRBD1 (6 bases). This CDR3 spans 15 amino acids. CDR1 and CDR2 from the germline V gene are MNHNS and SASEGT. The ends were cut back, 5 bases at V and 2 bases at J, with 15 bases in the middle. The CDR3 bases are TGTGCCAGCAGTCCCACGACAGGACCTAACACTGAAGCTTTCTTT. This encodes CASSPTTGPNTEAFF.

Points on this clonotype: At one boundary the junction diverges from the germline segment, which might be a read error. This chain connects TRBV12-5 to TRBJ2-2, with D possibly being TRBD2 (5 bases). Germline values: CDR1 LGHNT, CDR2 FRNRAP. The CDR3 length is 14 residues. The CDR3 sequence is CASGFGRNTGELFF. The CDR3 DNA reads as TGTGCTAGTGGTTTTGGCAGAAACACCGGGGAGTTGTTTTTT.

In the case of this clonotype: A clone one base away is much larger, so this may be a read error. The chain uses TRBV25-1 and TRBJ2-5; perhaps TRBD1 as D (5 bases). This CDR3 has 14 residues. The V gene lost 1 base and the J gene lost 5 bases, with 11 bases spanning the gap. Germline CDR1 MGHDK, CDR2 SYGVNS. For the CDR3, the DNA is TGTGCCAGCAGTGAATTGGCAGGGAAGGAGACCCAGTACTTC. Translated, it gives CASSELAGKETQYF.

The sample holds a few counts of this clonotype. DNA for the CDR3: TGTGCCAGCAGCCATCCCGGGACTAGAAGCTACGAGCAGTACTTC. It is translated as CASSHPGTRSYEQYF. The rearrangement joins TRBV3-1 to TRBJ2-7; 8 bases map to TRBD2. Germline V gene sequence: CDR1 LGHDT, CDR2 YNNKEL (reference sequence). V lost 3 bases to trimming and J lost 3 bases; unmatched junction nucleotides: 7. There are 15 residues in the CDR3.

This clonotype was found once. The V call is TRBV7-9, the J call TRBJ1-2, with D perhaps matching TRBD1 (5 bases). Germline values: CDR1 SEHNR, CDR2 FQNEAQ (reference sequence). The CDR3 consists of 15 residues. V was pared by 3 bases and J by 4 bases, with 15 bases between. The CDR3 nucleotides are TGTGCCAGCAGCTTCAGGGCCCGCGGACGCTATGGCTACACCTTC. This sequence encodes CASSFRARGRYGYTF.

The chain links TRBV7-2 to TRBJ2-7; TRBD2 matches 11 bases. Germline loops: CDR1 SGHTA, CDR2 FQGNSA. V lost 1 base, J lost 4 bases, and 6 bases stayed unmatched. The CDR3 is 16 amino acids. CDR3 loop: CASSLVALAGEYEQYF. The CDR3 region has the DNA TGTGCCAGCAGCTTAGTCGCACTAGCGGGAGAGTACGAGCAGTACTTC.

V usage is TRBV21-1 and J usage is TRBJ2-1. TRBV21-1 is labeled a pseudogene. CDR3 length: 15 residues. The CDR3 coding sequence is TGTGCCAGCAGCAAAGACAGGGCGCCGTACAATGAGCAGTTCTTC. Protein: CASSKDRAPYNEQFF.

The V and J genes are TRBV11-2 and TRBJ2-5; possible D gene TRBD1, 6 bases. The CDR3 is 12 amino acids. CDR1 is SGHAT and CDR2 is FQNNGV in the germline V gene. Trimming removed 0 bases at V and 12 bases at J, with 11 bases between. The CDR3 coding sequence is TGTGCCAGCAGCTTAGATCGGGCAGGGGAGTACTTC. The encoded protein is CASSLDRAGEYF.

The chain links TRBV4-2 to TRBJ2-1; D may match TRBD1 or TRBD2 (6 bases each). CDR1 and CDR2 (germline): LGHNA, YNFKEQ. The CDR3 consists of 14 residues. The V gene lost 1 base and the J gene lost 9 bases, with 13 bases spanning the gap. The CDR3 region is CASSQASGGGEQFF. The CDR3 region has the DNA TGTGCCAGCAGCCAAGCTTCTGGAGGGGGTGAGCAGTTCTTC.

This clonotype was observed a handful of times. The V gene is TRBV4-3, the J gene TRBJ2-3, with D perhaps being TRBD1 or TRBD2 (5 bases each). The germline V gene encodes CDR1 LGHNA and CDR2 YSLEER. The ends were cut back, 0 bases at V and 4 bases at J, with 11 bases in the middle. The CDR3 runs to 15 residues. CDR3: CASSQEGRDADTQYF. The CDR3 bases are TGCGCCAGCAGCCAAGAAGGCAGGGACGCAGATACGCAGTATTTT.

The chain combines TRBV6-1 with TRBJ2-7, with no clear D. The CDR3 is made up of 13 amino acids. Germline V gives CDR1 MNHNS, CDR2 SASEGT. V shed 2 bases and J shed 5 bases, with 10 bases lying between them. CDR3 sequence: CASSEPLFDEQYF. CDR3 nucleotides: TGTGCCAGCAGTGAACCGCTCTTTGACGAGCAGTACTTC.

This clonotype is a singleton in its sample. The CDR3 loop reads CASSSQGPQLEGTQYF. DNA for the CDR3: TGTGCCAGCAGCTCACAGGGGCCTCAATTGGAGGGGACCCAGTACTTC. The chain carries TRBV7-2 and TRBJ2-5, with D maybe TRBD1 (7 bases). Trimming stripped 4 bases from V and 7 bases from J, with 22 bases between. Germline CDR1 SGHTA, CDR2 FQGNSA. CDR3 length: 16 amino acids.

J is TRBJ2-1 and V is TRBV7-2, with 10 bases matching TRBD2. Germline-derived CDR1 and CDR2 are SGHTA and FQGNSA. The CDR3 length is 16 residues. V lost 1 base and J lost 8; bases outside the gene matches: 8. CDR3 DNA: TGTGCCAGCAGCTTAGGGGCTAGCGGGAGTAGGTATGAGCAGTTCTTC. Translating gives CASSLGASGSRYEQFF.

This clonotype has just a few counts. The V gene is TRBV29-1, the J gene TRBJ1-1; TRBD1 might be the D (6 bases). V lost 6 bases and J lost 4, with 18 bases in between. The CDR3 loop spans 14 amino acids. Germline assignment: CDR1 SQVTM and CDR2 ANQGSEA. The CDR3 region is CSVSKGQVGTEAFF. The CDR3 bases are TGCAGCGTATCAAAGGGACAAGTTGGCACTGAAGCTTTCTTT.